The 5 T cell receptor beta chains below all came from one sample that was sequenced in a study of T cells in women clearing cervical HPV infection. Sequenced by immunoSEQ multiplex PCR; TCRdb stores in-frame clones only, minus some. The clone table shows 15,000 to 20,000 clones, with the ten largest holding 15% to 20%. Material: blood buffy coat. The receptors were gathered from a woman between 18 and 69 years old with a cervical HPV16 infection that either progressed to CIN3+ or cleared (not recorded which).

With regard to this clone: Coverage ceases 3 residues before the CDR3 finishes, and the germline J gene fills in the end. The chain has TRBV18 and TRBJ2-3; 7 bases fit TRBD1. CDR3 size: 17 residues. Germline V gene sequence: CDR1 KGHSH, CDR2 LQKENI. Incomplete CDR3 DNA: TGTGCCAGCTCACCATTTGAGAGTGGGACAGATAAAGAGACG. Residues: CASSPFESGTDKET. The entire CDR3 reads CASSPFESGTDKETQYF. Looking up the rest from reference TRBV18 and TRBJ2-3 gives the full variable domain: NAGVMQNPRHLVRRRGQEARLRCSPMKGHSHVYWYRQLPEEGLKFMVYLQKENIIDESGMPKERFSAEFPKEGPSILRIQQVVRGDSAAYFCASSPFESGTDKETQYFGPGTRLTVL.

As for this clone: The CDR3 end falls 3 residues outside the read, so it is completed with the germline J gene. The chain uses TRBV19 and TRBJ2-5; 7 bases match TRBD2. J lost 1 base, V lost 5 bases, and 7 bases had no gene match. The germline V gene has CDR1 LNHDA and CDR2 SQIVND (reference sequence). The CDR3 sequence is 15 residues long. Partial CDR3 DNA: TGTGCCAGTAGTCTTGGAGCGGGGCCCCAAGAGACC. Translation gives CASSLGAGPQET. In full, the CDR3 reads CASSLGAGPQETQYF. Variable domain in full (rest from reference TRBV19 and TRBJ2-5): DGGITQSPKYLFRKEGQNVTLSCEQNLNHDAMYWYRQDPGQGLRLIYYSQIVNDFQKGDIAEGYSVSREKKESFPLTVTSAQKNPTAFYLCASSLGAGPQETQYFGPGTRLLVL.

As to this clone: The read stops 3 residues short of the end of the CDR3; the missing end is completed from the germline J gene. J is TRBJ1-4 and V is TRBV20-1, with D hard to call. The CDR3 covers 14 residues. V was trimmed by 5 bases and J by 0 bases, leaving 10 bases between them. Germline CDR1 and CDR2: DFQATT and SNEGSKA (reference sequence). The CDR3 loop reads CSASRPPTNEKLFF. The CDR3 DNA, read in part, is TGCAGTGCTTCCAGGCCGCCAACTAATGAAAAA.

A word on this clone: The read halts 3 residues ahead of the CDR3 end, with the missing end drawn from the germline J gene. This rearrangement joins TRBV18 to TRBJ1-2; no definite D call. The CDR3 spans 14 residues. Germline loops: CDR1 KGHSH, CDR2 LQKENI. This chain's CDR3 is CASSPDVIPYDYTF. Partial CDR3 DNA: TGTGCCAGCTCACCAGATGTGATCCCCTACGAC.

On this clone itself: The read falls 3 residues short of the CDR3 end, and the missing part is taken from the germline J gene. The chain has TRBV19 and TRBJ2-4, with a weak D call TRBD1 (5 bases). The length of the CDR3 is 15 residues. Per germline, CDR1 LNHDA and CDR2 SQIVND (reference sequence). CDR3 in amino acids: CASSIRRGANYGQYF. The CDR3 DNA, read in part, is TGTGCCAGTAGTATACGAAGGGGCGCTAACTATGGT.